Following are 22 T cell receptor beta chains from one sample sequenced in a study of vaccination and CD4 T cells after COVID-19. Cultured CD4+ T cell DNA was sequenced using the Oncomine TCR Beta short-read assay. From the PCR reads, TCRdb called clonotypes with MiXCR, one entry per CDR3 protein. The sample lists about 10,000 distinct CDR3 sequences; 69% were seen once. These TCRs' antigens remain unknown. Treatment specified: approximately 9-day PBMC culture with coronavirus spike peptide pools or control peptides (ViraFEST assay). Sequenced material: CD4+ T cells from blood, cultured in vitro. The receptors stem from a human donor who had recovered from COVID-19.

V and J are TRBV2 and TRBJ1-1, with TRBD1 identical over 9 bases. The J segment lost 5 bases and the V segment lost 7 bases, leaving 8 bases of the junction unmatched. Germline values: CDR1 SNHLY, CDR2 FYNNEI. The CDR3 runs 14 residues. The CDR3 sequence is CASMATGGWTEAFF. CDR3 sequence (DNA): TGTGCCAGCATGGCGACAGGGGGATGGACTGAAGCTTTCTTT.

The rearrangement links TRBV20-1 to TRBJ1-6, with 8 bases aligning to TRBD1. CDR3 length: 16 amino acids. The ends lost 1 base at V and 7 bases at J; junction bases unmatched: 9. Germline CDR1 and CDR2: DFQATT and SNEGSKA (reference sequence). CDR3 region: CSARALTGGPNSPLHF. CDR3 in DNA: TGCAGTGCTAGAGCGCTAACAGGGGGTCCAAATTCACCCCTCCACTTT.

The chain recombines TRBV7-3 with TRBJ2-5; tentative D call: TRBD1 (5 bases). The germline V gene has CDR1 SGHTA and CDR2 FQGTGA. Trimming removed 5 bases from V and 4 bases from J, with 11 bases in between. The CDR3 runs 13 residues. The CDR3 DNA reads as TGTGCCAGCAGCCCCGGCCAGGGAGAGACCCAGTACTTC. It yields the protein CASSPGQGETQYF.

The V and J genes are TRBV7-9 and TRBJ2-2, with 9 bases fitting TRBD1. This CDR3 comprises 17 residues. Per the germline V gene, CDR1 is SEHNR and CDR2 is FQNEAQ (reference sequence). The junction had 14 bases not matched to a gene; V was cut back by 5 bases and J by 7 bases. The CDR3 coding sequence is TGTGCCAGCAGCAACAGACAGACAGGGGGAAGGAGCGGGGAGCTGTTTTTT. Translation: CASSNRQTGGRSGELFF.

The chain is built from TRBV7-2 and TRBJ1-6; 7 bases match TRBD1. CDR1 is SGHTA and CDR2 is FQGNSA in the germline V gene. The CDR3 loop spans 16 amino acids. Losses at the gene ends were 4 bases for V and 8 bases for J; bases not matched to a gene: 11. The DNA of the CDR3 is TGTGCCAGCAGCTCACGACAGGGAACCTCGGATTCACCCCTCCACTTT. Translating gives CASSSRQGTSDSPLHF.

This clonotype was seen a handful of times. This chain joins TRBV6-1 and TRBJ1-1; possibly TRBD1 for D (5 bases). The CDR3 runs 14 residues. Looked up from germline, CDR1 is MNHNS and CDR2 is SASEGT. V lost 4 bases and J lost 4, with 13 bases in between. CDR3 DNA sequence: TGTGCCAGCAGTGCGTATCCAGGGAGCACTGAAGCTTTCTTT. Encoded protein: CASSAYPGSTEAFF.

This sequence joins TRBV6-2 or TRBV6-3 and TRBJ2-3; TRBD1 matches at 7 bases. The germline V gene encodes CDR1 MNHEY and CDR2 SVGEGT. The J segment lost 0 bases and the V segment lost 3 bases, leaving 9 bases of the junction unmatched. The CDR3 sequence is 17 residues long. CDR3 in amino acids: CASSYLRTGRSTDTQYF. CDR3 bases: TGTGCCAGCAGTTATCTACGGACAGGAAGAAGCACAGATACGCAGTATTTT.

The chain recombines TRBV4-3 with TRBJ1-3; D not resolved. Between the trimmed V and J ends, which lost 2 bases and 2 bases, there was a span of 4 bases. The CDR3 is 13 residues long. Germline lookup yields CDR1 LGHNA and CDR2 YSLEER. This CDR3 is CASSQRAGNTIYF. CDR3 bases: TGCGCCAGCAGCCAAAGGGCTGGAAACACCATATATTTT.

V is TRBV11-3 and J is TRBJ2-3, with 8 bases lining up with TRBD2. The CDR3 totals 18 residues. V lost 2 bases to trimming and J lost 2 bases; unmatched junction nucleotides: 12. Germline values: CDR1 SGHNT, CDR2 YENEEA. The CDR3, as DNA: TGTGCCAGCAGCTTAACAATAATAGGGACTAGGGACACAGATACGCAGTATTTT. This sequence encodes CASSLTIIGTRDTDTQYF.

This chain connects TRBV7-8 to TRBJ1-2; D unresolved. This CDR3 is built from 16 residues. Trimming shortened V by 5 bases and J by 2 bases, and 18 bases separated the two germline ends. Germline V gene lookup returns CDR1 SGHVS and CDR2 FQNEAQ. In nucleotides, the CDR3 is TGTGCCAGCAGCCCCCGCGGAGTCAGGCCCAACTATGGCTACACCTTC. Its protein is CASSPRGVRPNYGYTF.

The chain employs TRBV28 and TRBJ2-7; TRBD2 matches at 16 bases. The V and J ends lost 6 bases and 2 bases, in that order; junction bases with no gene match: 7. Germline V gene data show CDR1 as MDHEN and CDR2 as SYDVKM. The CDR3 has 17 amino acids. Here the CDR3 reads CASRTGTSGRGTYEQYF. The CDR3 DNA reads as TGTGCCAGCAGAACCGGGACTAGCGGGAGGGGGACCTACGAGCAGTACTTC.

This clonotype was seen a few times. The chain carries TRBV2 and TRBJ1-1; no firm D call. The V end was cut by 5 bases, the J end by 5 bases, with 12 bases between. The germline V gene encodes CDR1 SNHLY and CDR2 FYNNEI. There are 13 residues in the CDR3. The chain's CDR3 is CASSQFERTEAFF. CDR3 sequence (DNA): TGTGCCAGCAGTCAATTCGAACGGACTGAAGCTTTCTTT.

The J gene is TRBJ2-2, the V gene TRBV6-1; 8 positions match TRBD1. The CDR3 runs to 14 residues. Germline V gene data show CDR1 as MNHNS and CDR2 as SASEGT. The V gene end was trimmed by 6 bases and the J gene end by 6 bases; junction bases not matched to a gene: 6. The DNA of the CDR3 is TGTGCCAGCAGCCGTGACAGGGGCGCCGGGGAGCTGTTTTTT. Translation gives CASSRDRGAGELFF.

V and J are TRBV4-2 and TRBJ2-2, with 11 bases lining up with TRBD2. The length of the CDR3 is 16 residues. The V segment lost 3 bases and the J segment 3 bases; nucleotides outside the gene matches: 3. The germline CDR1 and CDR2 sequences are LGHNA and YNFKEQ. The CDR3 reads CASSQRGLADTGELFF. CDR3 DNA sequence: TGTGCCAGCAGCCAGCGGGGACTAGCGGACACCGGGGAGCTGTTTTTT.

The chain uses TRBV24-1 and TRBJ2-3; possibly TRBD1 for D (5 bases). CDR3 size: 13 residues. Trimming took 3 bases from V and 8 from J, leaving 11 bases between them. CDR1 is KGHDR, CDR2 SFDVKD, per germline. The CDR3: CATSDPGPGTQYF. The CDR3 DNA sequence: TGTGCCACCAGTGATCCAGGGCCCGGTACGCAGTATTTT.

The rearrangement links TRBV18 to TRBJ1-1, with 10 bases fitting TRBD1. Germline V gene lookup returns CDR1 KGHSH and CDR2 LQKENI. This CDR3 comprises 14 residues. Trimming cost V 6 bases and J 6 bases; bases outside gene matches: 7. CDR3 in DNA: TGTGCCAGCTCCCCGACAGGGGGCGGCTCTGAAGCTTTCTTT. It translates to CASSPTGGGSEAFF.

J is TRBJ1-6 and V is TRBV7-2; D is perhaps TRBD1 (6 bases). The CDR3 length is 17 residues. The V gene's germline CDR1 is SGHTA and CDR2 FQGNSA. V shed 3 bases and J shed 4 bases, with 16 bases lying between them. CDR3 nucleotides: TGTGCCAGCAGCTTCCCAACAGGGTGGGGATATAATTCACCCCTCCACTTT. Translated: CASSFPTGWGYNSPLHF.

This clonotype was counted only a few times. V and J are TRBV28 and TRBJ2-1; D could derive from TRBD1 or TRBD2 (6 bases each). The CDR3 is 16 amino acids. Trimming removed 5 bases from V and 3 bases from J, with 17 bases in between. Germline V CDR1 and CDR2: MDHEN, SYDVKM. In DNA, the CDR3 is TGTGCCAGCAGTGGACTTGGGGGGCCGGTCTACAATGAGCAGTTCTTC. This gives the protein CASSGLGGPVYNEQFF.

The CDR3 reads CASSIGQAVQETQYF. The CDR3 bases are TGTGCCAGTAGTATCGGACAGGCTGTGCAGGAGACCCAGTACTTC. The V and J genes are TRBV19 and TRBJ2-5, with 7 positions matching TRBD1. J lost 5 bases, V lost 3 bases, and 9 bases had no gene match. CDR1 and CDR2 (germline): LNHDA, SQIVND (reference sequence). This CDR3 is built from 15 residues.

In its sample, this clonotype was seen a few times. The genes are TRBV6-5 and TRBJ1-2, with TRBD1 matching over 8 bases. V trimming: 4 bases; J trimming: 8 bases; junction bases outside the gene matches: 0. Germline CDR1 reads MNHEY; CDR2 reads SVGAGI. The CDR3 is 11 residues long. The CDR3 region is CASSSGGGYTF. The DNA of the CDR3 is TGTGCCAGCAGTTCAGGGGGCGGCTACACCTTC.

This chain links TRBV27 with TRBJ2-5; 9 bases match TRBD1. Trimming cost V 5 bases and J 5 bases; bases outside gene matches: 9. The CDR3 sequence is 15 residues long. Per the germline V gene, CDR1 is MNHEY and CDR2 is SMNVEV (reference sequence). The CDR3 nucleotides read TGTGCCAGCAGTGTCCAGACAGGGGGAAGGGAGACCCAGTACTTC. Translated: CASSVQTGGRETQYF.

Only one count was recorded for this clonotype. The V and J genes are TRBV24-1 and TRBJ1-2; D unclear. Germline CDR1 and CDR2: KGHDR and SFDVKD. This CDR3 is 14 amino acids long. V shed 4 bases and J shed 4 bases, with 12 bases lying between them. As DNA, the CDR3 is TGTGCCACCAGTGACCCAAGTGGGCCCTATGGCTACACCTTC. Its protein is CATSDPSGPYGYTF.